What follows describes a single T cell receptor beta chain. The data belong to a study of T cells in Graves' hyperthyroidism and ophthalmopathy. The authors obtained PBMCs from over 8 ml of fresh peripheral blood. Amplified TCR beta CDR3 regions came from RNA transcripts. A first-round RT-PCR of the TCR CDR3 used the HTBI primer set. A single record per CDR3 protein comes from TCRdb applying MiXCR to the multiplex PCR reads. The table includes roughly 700,000 distinct CDR3 sequences, 14% detected once. This TCR was recovered from a young woman with Graves' hyperthyroidism. Specimen: blood.

The CDR3 region has the DNA TGTGCCAGCAGCCACGGGGAGGCGGGAGCAAGTCCGCAGTATTTT. The encoded protein is CASSHGEAGASPQYF. The chain has TRBV4-2 and TRBJ2-3, with 7 bases identical to TRBD2. The CDR3 length is 15 residues. The J segment lost 10 bases and the V segment lost 3 bases, leaving 13 bases of the junction unmatched. CDR1 is LGHNA and CDR2 is YNFKEQ in the germline V gene.